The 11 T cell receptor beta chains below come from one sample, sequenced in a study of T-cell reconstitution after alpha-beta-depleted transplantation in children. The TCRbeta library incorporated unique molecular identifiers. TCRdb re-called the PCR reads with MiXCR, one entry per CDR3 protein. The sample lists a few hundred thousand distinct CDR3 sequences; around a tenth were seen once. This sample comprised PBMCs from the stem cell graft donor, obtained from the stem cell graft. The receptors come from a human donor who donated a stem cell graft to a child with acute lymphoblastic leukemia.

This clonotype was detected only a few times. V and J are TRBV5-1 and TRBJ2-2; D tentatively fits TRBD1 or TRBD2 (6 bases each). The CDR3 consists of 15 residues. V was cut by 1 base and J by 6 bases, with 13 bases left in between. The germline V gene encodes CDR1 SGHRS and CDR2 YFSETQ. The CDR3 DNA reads TGCGCCAGCAGCTTGAACGGGGGCGGCTCCGGGGAGCTGTTTTTT. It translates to CASSLNGGGSGELFF.

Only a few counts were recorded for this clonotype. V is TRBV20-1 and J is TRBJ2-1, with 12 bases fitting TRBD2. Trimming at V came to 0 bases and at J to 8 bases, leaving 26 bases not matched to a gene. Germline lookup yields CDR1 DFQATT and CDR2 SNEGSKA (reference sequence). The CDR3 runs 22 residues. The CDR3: CSAREAPPGMDGGLAGRYEQFF. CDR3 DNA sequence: TGCAGTGCTAGAGAGGCTCCTCCGGGAATGGACGGAGGACTAGCGGGAAGATATGAGCAGTTCTTC.

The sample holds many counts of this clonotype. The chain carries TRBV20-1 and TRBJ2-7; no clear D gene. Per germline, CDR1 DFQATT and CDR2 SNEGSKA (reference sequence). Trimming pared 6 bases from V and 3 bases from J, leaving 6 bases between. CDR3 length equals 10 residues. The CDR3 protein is CSALHYEQYF. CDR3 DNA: TGCAGTGCGCTCCACTACGAGCAGTACTTC.

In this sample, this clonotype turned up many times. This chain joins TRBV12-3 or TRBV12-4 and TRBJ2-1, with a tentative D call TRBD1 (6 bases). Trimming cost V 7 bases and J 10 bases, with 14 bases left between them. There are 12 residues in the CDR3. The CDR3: CASTGTGWEQFF. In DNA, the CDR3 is TGTGCCAGCACCGGAACAGGGTGGGAGCAGTTCTTC.

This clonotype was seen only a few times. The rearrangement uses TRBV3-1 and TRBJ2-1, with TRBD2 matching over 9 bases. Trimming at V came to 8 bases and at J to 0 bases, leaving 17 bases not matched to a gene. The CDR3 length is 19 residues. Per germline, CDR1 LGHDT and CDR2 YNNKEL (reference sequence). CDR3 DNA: TGTGCCAGCTGGCGGGGGGGGATTGGAGGAAGGGTCTCCTACAATGAGCAGTTCTTC. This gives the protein CASWRGGIGGRVSYNEQFF.

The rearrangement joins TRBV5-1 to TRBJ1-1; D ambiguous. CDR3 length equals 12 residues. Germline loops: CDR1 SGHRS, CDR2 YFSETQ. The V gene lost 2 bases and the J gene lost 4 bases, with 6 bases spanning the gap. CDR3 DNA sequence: TGCGCCAGCAGCTTTAAGGGCACTGAAGCTTTCTTT. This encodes CASSFKGTEAFF.

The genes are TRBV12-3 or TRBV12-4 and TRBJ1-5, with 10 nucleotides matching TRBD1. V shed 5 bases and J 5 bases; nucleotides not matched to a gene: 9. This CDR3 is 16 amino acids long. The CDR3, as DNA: TGTGCCAGCAGTCAGACCCCCGGGACAGGGGATCAGCCCCAGCATTTT. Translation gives CASSQTPGTGDQPQHF.

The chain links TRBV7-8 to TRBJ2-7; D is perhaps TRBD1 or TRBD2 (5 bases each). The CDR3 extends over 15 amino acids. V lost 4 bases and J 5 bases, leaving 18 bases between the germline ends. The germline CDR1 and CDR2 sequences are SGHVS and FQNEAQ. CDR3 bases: TGTGCCAGCAGCTCGCCGGGACCCGGGACCCACGAGCAGTACTTC. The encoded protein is CASSSPGPGTHEQYF.

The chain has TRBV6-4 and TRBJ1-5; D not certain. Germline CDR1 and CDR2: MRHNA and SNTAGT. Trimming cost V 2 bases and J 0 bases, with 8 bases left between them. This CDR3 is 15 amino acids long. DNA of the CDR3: TGTGCCAGCAGTGACAGGGTCTATAGCAATCAGCCCCAGCATTTT. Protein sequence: CASSDRVYSNQPQHF.

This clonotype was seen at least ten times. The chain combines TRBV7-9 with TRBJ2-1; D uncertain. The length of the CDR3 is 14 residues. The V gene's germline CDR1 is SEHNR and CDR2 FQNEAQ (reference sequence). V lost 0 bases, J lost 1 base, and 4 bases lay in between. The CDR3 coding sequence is TGTGCCAGCAGCTTAGCGGCATCCTACAATGAGCAGTTCTTC. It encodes CASSLAASYNEQFF.

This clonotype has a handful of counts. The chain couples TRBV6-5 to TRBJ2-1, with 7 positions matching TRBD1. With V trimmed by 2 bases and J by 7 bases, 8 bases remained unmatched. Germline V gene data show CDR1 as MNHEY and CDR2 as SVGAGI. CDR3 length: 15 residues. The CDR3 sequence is CASSYQGTVPNEQFF. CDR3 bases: TGTGCCAGCAGTTACCAAGGGACAGTACCAAATGAGCAGTTCTTC.